One sample yielded the 7 T cell receptor beta chains listed below, sequenced in a study of neurological immune-mediated disorders. TCRdb re-called the 5' RACE reads through MiXCR, storing one row per CDR3 protein. This sample has around 69,000 distinct CDR3 sequences; 3% to 3.5% occur once, and the top ten carry over 3.5%. The sample consisted of PBMCs. The receptors here all came from a middle-aged man with multiple sclerosis.

In its sample, this clonotype was seen many times. The chain couples TRBV5-1 to TRBJ2-3, with 8 bases aligning to TRBD1. The trim removed 4 bases at V and 3 bases at J, leaving 7 bases unmatched. CDR3 length: 15 amino acids. Germline CDR1 and CDR2: SGHRS and YFSETQ. The CDR3, as DNA: TGCGCCAGCAGCACTGAGGACAGGGCGACAGATACGCAGTATTTT. Amino acid sequence: CASSTEDRATDTQYF.

This clonotype was recorded many times. The chain uses TRBV12-3 or TRBV12-4 and TRBJ1-5; the D is unclear. V lost 7 bases, J lost 6 bases, and 16 bases lay in between. This CDR3 has 14 residues. The DNA for the CDR3 is TGTGCCAGCACCCCGGGTTTAGGGATTCAGCCCCAGCATTTT. Amino acid sequence: CASTPGLGIQPQHF.

This clonotype was observed many times. The genes are TRBV5-1 and TRBJ2-7; TRBD2 might be the D (6 bases). V lost 1 base and J lost 0, with 8 bases in between. The CDR3 is 14 amino acids. Germline V gene sequence: CDR1 SGHRS, CDR2 YFSETQ. The CDR3 bases are TGCGCCAGCAGCTTGATCGGGAGCTCCTACGAGCAGTACTTC. Its protein is CASSLIGSSYEQYF.

The rearrangement joins TRBV20-1 to TRBJ2-3; 11 bases align to TRBD2. This CDR3 comprises 19 residues. Trimming at V came to 1 base and at J to 1 base, leaving 13 bases not matched to a gene. Germline V CDR1 and CDR2: DFQATT, SNEGSKA (reference sequence). The CDR3 nucleotides are TGCAGTGCTAGAGGTCTTACTCTTAGCGGGAGGGCTGGCACAGATACGCAGTATTTT. Translated: CSARGLTLSGRAGTDTQYF.

At least ten counts were recorded for this clonotype. The chain employs TRBV12-3 or TRBV12-4 and TRBJ2-1; D is perhaps TRBD2 (7 bases). Trimming shortened V by 3 bases and J by 1 base, and 10 bases separated the two germline ends. The CDR3 covers 15 residues. CDR3 DNA: TGTGCCAGCAGTTTGGGGGGGCGGTCCTACAATGAGCAGTTCTTC. The encoded protein is CASSLGGRSYNEQFF.

This clonotype was recorded at least ten times. The V and J genes are TRBV27 and TRBJ2-5; unclear D gene. Trimming stripped 4 bases from V and 5 bases from J, with 14 bases between. Germline V gene lookup returns CDR1 MNHEY and CDR2 SMNVEV (reference sequence). This CDR3 spans 14 amino acids. The DNA of the CDR3 is TGTGCCAGCAGTTCGCTACGGATAAATGAGACCCAGTACTTC. This encodes CASSSLRINETQYF.

This clonotype was observed at least ten times. This chain connects TRBV5-6 to TRBJ2-7, with TRBD1 identical over 7 bases. The V and J ends lost 4 bases and 0 bases, in that order; junction bases with no gene match: 4. The CDR3 runs to 14 residues. From germline, CDR1 is SGHDT and CDR2 YYEEEE. Written as DNA, the CDR3 is TGTGCCAGCAGCGTGGGACAGCGCTCCTACGAGCAGTACTTC. Its protein is CASSVGQRSYEQYF.